The entry that follows covers one T cell receptor beta chain sequence. The target of this receptor is not known. Within one base of it there is no much larger clone, and no base qualities were kept. The data originate from a study of T cell changes during pregnancy in multiple sclerosis (dated by TCRdb to about 2019). Regarding the study in general: Changes in the T cell repertoire over the course of pregnancy were examined in this study in women with multiple sclerosis.

V gives up 0 bases and J gives up 0 bases, and the segment between their germline ends measures 18 bases. The CDR3 measures 18 amino acids from cysteine to phenylalanine. The sequence is cut down to CDR3 DNA, 54 bases in frame from base 1. The germline V gene supplies CDR1 LGHNA and CDR2 YNFKEQ. Libraries were prepared through the immunoSEQ multiplex PCR assay. TCRdb obtained this table from immuneACCESS and retained in-frame rearrangements with V and J assigned. These tables miss some clones; where compared with another copy, unresolved V genes account for less than half of the shortfall, and the remainder is unexplained. The sample has tens of thousands of clones on record, around 90% of them singletons. Around 0.8% of the sample comes from the top ten.

The sequence was collected from a female donor with multiple sclerosis, enrolled in a pregnancy study. The input for sequencing was CD4+ T cells from peripheral blood mononuclear cells, taken in the third trimester of pregnancy. The rearrangement joined TRBV4-2 to TRBJ2-7, and perhaps TRBD2 as D gene, on 5 matching bases. Here is the DNA: TGTGCCAGCAGCCAAGAGGGAGTGGGTCTAGCAAGCTCCTACGAGCAGTACTTC. Translation gives CASSQEGVGLASSYEQYF.